This record looks at one T cell receptor beta chain sequence and its context. Its antigen is not identified. This sample is part of a study of cytomegalovirus exposure and HLA in healthy donors. General observations from the study: The records held CMV serostatus as the only immune exposure information. Productive rates of about 90% or about 30% were seen for most TCR beta V segments in an earlier analysis.

Primers: 60 Vbeta forward and 13 Jbeta reverse. Some clones are missing from TCRdb's copy, which holds only in-frame ones; the method was immunoSEQ multiplex PCR. The sample has 70,000 to 90,000 clones, 55% to 70% seen once. CDR1 SGDLS and CDR2 YYNGEE come from the germline V gene. V gave up 4 bases and J gave up 1 base; unmatched junction bases: 9. The CDR3 is 16 residues long. Donors were ostensibly healthy at sampling, although undocumented immune exposures were probable. The sample was PBMCs. The rearrangement joins TRBV9 to TRBJ2-3; 7 positions agree with TRBD1. The sequence was obtained from a woman in her 40s in good health and CMV-seropositive. The CDR3 spells CASSTEQGTGTDTQYF. CDR3 DNA: TGTGCCAGCAGCACCGAACAGGGGACGGGCACAGATACGCAGTATTTT.